These 20 T cell receptor beta chains share one sample of origin, sequenced in a study of T cells after yellow fever vaccination. One entry per CDR3 protein, called by TCRdb with MiXCR from the 5' RACE reads. The sample carries nearly 550,000 distinct CDR3 sequences, under 25% recorded once. The sequencing here drew on PBMCs, taken 15 days after the yellow fever booster vaccination. The receptors shown here come from a man aged 30 to 39 who received the YFV17D yellow fever vaccine.

CDR3 loop: CSARSLAGYQETQYF. The CDR3 DNA sequence: TGCAGTGCTAGGTCCCTAGCAGGGTACCAAGAGACCCAGTACTTC. The V and J genes are TRBV20-1 and TRBJ2-5; either TRBD1 or TRBD2 may fit D (5 bases each). This CDR3 is 15 amino acids long. The germline CDR1 and CDR2 sequences are DFQATT and SNEGSKA (reference sequence). V was shortened by 3 bases and J by 0 bases, with 14 bases between the two germline ends.

This clonotype occurred a few times. The V call is TRBV5-6, the J call TRBJ2-7, with 7 bases fitting TRBD2. V shed 5 bases and J 6 bases; nucleotides not matched to a gene: 11. Germline assignment: CDR1 SGHDT and CDR2 YYEEEE. The CDR3 runs to 14 residues. CDR3: CASRGWGGSAEQYF. The CDR3 coding sequence is TGTGCCAGCAGGGGATGGGGCGGGAGCGCCGAGCAGTACTTC.

This clonotype has a handful of counts. The chain has TRBV6-1 and TRBJ2-2; D remains unclear. With 5 bases removed from V and 1 base from J, the gap between germline ends came to 14 bases. CDR3 size: 16 residues. Germline-derived CDR1 and CDR2 are MNHNS and SASEGT. The CDR3 region is CASSISGPLNTGELFF. DNA of the CDR3: TGTGCCAGCAGTATCAGTGGTCCCCTGAACACCGGGGAGCTGTTTTTT.

This chain joins TRBV4-3 and TRBJ2-3, with D possibly being TRBD1 (6 bases). The CDR3 contains 16 residues. Trimming left V 5 bases short and J 3 bases short, with 18 bases between. CDR1 LGHNA and CDR2 YSLEER come from the germline V gene. CDR3 in amino acids: CASSRSSDRQTDTQYF. In DNA, the CDR3 is TGCGCCAGCAGCAGAAGTAGTGACAGGCAAACAGATACGCAGTATTTT.

CDR3 sequence reads: CASSLGPIGVGNQPQHF. CDR3 bases: TGCGCCAGCAGCCTGGGCCCGATAGGCGTTGGAAATCAGCCCCAGCATTTT. V gene TRBV5-1 combines with J gene TRBJ1-5; D unresolved. The CDR3 runs 17 residues. V lost 4 bases, J lost 4 bases, and 21 bases lay in between. Looked up from germline, CDR1 is SGHRS and CDR2 is YFSETQ.

This clonotype was detected a few times. The chain couples TRBV15 to TRBJ2-1, with D maybe TRBD1 (6 bases). The germline gives CDR1 LNHNV, CDR2 YYDKDF (reference sequence). The length of the CDR3 is 14 residues. V shed 4 bases and J shed 9 bases, with 16 bases lying between them. CDR3 amino acids: CATSTRDTSAEQFF. CDR3 DNA: TGTGCCACCAGCACCCGGGACACTAGTGCTGAGCAGTTCTTC.

Written as DNA, the CDR3 is TGTGCCAGCAGCTTCCAGACAGGAATTTATGGCTACACCTTC. Its translation: CASSFQTGIYGYTF. This chain uses TRBV7-2 with TRBJ1-2; TRBD1 is a possible D gene (6 bases). The V end was cut by 3 bases, the J end by 5 bases, with 13 bases between. Germline CDR1 reads SGHTA; CDR2 reads FQGNSA. This CDR3 has 14 residues.

This chain joins TRBV5-1 and TRBJ2-4; D tentatively reads TRBD1 or TRBD2 (6 bases each). This CDR3 has 17 amino acids. From germline, CDR1 is SGHRS and CDR2 YFSETQ. Trimming took 0 bases from V and 8 from J, leaving 21 bases between them. CDR3 sequence reads: CASSLALLGGGLDIQYF. DNA of the CDR3: TGCGCCAGCAGCTTGGCCTTACTAGGAGGGGGGCTGGACATTCAGTACTTC.

The rearrangement links TRBV20-1 to TRBJ2-4; TRBD2 might be the D (6 bases). This CDR3 is 12 amino acids long. V was pared by 3 bases and J by 8 bases, with 11 bases between. Germline V lookup: CDR1 DFQATT, CDR2 SNEGSKA (reference sequence). The CDR3 loop reads CSASTGEDIQYF. The CDR3 nucleotides are TGCAGTGCTAGTACGGGAGAAGACATTCAGTACTTC.

This clonotype occurred a few times. The chain uses TRBV14 and TRBJ2-1; weak D call: TRBD2 (5 bases). Germline assignment: CDR1 SGHDN and CDR2 FVKESK. V lost 4 bases to trimming and J lost 6 bases, with 16 bases between them. The CDR3 sequence is 15 residues long. CDR3 amino acids: CASSLLGIGTNEQFF. CDR3 coding DNA: TGTGCCAGCAGCCTCCTCGGGATAGGCACCAATGAGCAGTTCTTC.

The gene calls are TRBV18 and TRBJ2-1, with D perhaps matching TRBD2 (6 bases). Trimming cost V 3 bases and J 3 bases, with 12 bases left between them. The CDR3 length is 15 residues. Germline V gives CDR1 KGHSH, CDR2 LQKENI. The CDR3: CASSPGGIGYNEQFF. The CDR3 DNA sequence: TGTGCCAGCTCACCGGGCGGGATCGGCTACAATGAGCAGTTCTTC.

The chain has TRBV10-1 and TRBJ2-2; the D is unclear. CDR1 is WNHNN, CDR2 SYGVQD, per germline (reference sequence). Trimming cost V 6 bases and J 4 bases, with 9 bases left between them. This CDR3 is built from 13 residues. The CDR3 protein is CASSPGATGELFF. The CDR3, as DNA: TGCGCCAGCAGCCCCGGTGCCACCGGGGAGCTGTTTTTT.

Written as DNA, the CDR3 is TGCAGTGCTAAGGAAGTTGAGGGATTAGCCAAAAACATTCAGTACTTC. Translated, it gives CSAKEVEGLAKNIQYF. The chain uses TRBV20-1 and TRBJ2-4; D is perhaps TRBD2 (5 bases). The CDR3 length is 16 residues. V was trimmed by 4 bases and J by 0 bases, leaving 16 bases between them. Germline values: CDR1 DFQATT, CDR2 SNEGSKA (reference sequence).

The J gene is TRBJ2-1, the V gene TRBV20-1, with D unresolved. Germline assignment: CDR1 DFQATT and CDR2 SNEGSKA (reference sequence). V lost 3 bases and J lost 0, with 15 bases in between. The CDR3 runs 16 residues. The CDR3 region has the DNA TGCAGTGCTAGTGGGCGAGCGAAAGGCTCCTACAATGAGCAGTTCTTC. Its protein is CSASGRAKGSYNEQFF.

The chain recombines TRBV12-3 or TRBV12-4 with TRBJ2-1, with 12 positions matching TRBD2. The CDR3 consists of 15 residues. V lost 2 bases, J lost 8 bases, and 4 bases stayed unmatched. CDR3 amino acids: CASSLILAGGHEQFF. DNA for the CDR3: TGTGCCAGCAGTTTAATACTAGCGGGAGGTCATGAGCAGTTCTTC.

This clonotype was seen a few times. The V gene is TRBV5-1, the J gene TRBJ1-6, with D possibly TRBD1 on 5 matching bases. V was trimmed by 4 bases and J by 4 bases, leaving 15 bases between them. Germline V gene data show CDR1 as SGHRS and CDR2 as YFSETQ. The CDR3 consists of 16 residues. CDR3 coding DNA: TGCGCCAGCAGCACCGATCAGGGCCCTTATAATTCACCCCTCCACTTT. It yields the protein CASSTDQGPYNSPLHF. Using reference TRBV5-1 and TRBJ1-6 for the parts outside the CDR3, the full variable domain is KAGVTQTPRYLIKTRGQQVTLSCSPISGHRSVSWYQQTPGQGLQFLFEYFSETQRNKGNFPGRFSGRQFSNSRSEMNVSTLELGDSALYLCASSTDQGPYNSPLHFGNGTRLTVT.

The rearrangement uses TRBV12-3 or TRBV12-4 and TRBJ2-4; tentatively, D is TRBD2 (6 bases). Trimming stripped 4 bases from V and 8 bases from J, with 12 bases between. The CDR3 spans 13 residues. CDR3 DNA sequence: TGTGCCAGCAGTTACGGGAGTGTGGACATTCAGTACTTC. Protein: CASSYGSVDIQYF.

This chain connects TRBV4-3 to TRBJ2-1; TRBD2 agrees at 8 bases. CDR3 length: 17 residues. The V gene end was trimmed by 0 bases and the J gene end by 0 bases; junction bases not matched to a gene: 4. Germline CDR1 reads LGHNA; CDR2 reads YSLEER. The DNA of the CDR3 is TGCGCCAGCAGCCAAGAGCGAGCGGGAGCCTCCTACAATGAGCAGTTCTTC. Residues: CASSQERAGASYNEQFF.

This clonotype was detected many times. The chain recombines TRBV7-2 with TRBJ2-3; D call uncertain. V lost 3 bases and J 4 bases, leaving 8 bases between the germline ends. Germline CDR1 is SGHTA and CDR2 is FQGNSA. This CDR3 is built from 13 residues. This chain's CDR3 is CASSLMGSDTQYF. Written as DNA, the CDR3 is TGTGCCAGCAGCTTGATGGGGTCAGATACGCAGTATTTT.

V is TRBV18 and J is TRBJ1-2; D gene uncertain. Germline V gene lookup returns CDR1 KGHSH and CDR2 LQKENI. The V end was cut by 0 bases, the J end by 7 bases, with 12 bases between. The CDR3 extends over 14 amino acids. Here the CDR3 DNA reads TGTGCCAGCTCACCACCGATGGGATCGGGTGGCTACACCTTC. It translates to CASSPPMGSGGYTF.